The T cell receptor (beta chain) described here comes from a study of cytotoxic CD8 clonotypes in ibrutinib-treated CLL. Here immunoSEQ multiplex PCR was the method, and the copy in TCRdb shows in-frame clones only, minus some. Of 140,000 to 150,000 clones listed, about 70% are singletons. The V gene's germline CDR1 is LNHDA and CDR2 SQIVND (reference sequence). Deletions cut 10 bases from V and 0 bases from J, with 13 bases between. This CDR3 has 13 amino acids. The chain carries TRBV19 and TRBJ2-7; D tentatively fits TRBD1 or TRBD2 (5 bases each). The source material was PBMCs, sampled after 24 months of ibrutinib treatment. The receptor was isolated from a human donor with chronic lymphocytic leukemia. The DNA for the CDR3 is TGTGCCACCCGGGACCCCCACTCCTACGAGCAGTACTTC. It encodes CATRDPHSYEQYF. Looking up the rest from reference TRBV19 and TRBJ2-7 gives the full variable domain: DGGITQSPKYLFRKEGQNVTLSCEQNLNHDAMYWYRQDPGQGLRLIYYSQIVNDFQKGDIAEGYSVSREKKESFPLTVTSAQKNPTAFYLCATRDPHSYEQYFGPGTRLTVT.